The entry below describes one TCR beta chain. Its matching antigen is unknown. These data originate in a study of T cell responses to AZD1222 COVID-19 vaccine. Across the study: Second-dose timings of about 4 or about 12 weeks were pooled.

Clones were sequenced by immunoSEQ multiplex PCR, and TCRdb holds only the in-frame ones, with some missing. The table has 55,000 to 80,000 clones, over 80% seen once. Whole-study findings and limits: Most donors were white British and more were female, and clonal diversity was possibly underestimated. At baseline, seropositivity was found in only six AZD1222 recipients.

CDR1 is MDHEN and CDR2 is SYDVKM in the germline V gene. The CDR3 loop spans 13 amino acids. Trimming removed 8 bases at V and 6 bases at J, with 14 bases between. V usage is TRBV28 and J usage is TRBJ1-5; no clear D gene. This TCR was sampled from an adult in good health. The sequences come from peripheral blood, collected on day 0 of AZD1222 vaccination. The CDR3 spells CASGKLGSQPQHF. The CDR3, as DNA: TGTGCCAGCGGTAAGTTGGGGAGTCAGCCCCAGCATTTT.